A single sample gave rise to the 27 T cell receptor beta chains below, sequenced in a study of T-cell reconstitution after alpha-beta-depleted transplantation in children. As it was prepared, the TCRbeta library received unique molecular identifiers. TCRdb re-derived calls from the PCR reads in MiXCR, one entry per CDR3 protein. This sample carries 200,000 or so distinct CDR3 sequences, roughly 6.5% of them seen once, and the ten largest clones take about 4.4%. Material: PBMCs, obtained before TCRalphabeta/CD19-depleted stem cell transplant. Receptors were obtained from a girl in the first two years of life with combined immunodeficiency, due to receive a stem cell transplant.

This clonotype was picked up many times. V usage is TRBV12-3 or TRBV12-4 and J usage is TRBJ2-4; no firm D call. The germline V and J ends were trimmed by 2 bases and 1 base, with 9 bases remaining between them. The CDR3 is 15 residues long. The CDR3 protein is CASSLSISAKNIQYF. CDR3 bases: TGTGCCAGCAGTTTAAGTATTTCTGCCAAAAACATTCAGTACTTC.

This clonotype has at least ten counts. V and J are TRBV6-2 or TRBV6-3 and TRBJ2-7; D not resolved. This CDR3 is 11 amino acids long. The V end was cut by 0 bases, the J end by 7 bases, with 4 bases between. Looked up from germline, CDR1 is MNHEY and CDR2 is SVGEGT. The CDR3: CASSYSWEQYF. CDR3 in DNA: TGTGCCAGCAGTTACTCTTGGGAGCAGTACTTC.

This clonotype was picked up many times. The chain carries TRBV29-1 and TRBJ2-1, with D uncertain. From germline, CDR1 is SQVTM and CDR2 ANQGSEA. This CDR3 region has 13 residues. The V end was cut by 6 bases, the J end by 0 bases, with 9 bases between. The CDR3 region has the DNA TGCAGCGTCGAGGAAGCCTCCTACAATGAGCAGTTCTTC. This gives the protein CSVEEASYNEQFF.

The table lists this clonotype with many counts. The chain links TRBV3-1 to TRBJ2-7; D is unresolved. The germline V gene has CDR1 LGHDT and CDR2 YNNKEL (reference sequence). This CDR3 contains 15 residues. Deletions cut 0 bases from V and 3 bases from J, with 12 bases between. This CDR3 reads CASSQDNFPLYEQYF. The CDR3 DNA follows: TGTGCCAGCAGCCAAGATAACTTTCCCCTCTACGAGCAGTACTTC.

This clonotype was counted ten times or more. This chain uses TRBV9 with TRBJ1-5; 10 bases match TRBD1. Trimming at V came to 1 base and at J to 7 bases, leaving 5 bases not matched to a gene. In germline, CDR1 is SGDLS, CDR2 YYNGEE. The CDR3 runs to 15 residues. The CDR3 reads CASSVSGTGEQPQHF. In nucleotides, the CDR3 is TGTGCCAGCAGCGTATCCGGGACAGGGGAGCAGCCCCAGCATTTT.

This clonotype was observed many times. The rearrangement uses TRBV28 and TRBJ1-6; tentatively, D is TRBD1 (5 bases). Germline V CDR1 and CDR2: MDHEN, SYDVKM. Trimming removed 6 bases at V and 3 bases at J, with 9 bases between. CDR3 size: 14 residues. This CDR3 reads CASRLGLYNSPLHF. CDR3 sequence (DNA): TGTGCCAGCAGACTGGGACTCTATAATTCACCCCTCCACTTT.

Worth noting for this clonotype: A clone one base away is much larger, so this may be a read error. This chain's CDR3 is CVSSQGGQGITGELFF. CDR3 DNA sequence: TGCGTCAGCAGCCAAGGAGGACAGGGGATTACCGGGGAGCTGTTTTTT. The chain employs TRBV4-1 and TRBJ2-2; 9 bases fit TRBD1. This CDR3 region has 16 residues. Germline V gene data show CDR1 as MGHRA and CDR2 as YSYEKL.

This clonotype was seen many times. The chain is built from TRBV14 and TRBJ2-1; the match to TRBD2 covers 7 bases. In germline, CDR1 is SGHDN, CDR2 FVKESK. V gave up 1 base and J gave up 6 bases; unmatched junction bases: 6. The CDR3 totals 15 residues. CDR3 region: CASSQGGLVFNEQFF. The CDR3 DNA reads TGTGCCAGCAGCCAAGGCGGACTAGTCTTCAATGAGCAGTTCTTC.

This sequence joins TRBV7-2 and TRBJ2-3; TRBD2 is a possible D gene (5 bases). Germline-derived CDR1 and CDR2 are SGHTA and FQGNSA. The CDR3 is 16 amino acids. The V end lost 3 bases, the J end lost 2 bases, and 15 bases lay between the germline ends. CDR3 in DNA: TGTGCCAGCAGCTTTTGGCTAGCCCTAGACACAGATACGCAGTATTTT. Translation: CASSFWLALDTDTQYF.

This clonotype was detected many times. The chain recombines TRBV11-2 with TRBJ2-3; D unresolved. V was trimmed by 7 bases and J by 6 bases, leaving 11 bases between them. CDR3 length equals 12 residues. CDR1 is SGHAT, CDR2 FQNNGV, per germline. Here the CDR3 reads CASTLLGDTQYF. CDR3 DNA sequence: TGTGCCAGCACCTTGCTGGGGGATACGCAGTATTTT.

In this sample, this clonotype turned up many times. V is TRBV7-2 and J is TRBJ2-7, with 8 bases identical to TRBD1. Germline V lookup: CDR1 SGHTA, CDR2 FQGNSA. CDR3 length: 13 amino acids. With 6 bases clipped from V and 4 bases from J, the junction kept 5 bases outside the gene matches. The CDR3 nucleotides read TGTGCCAGCAGGAAGGACAGGGAGTACGAGCAGTACTTC. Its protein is CASRKDREYEQYF.

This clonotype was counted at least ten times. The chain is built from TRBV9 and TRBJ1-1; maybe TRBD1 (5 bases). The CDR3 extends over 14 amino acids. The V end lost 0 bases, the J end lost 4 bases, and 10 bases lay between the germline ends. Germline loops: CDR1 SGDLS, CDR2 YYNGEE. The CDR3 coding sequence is TGTGCCAGCAGCGTAGCTTGGGGCGGCACTGAAGCTTTCTTT. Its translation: CASSVAWGGTEAFF.

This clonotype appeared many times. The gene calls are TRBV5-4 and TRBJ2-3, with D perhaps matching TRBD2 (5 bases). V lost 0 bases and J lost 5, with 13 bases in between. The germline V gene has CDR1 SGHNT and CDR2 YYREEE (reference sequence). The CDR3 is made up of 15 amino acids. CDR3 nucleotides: TGTGCCAGCAGCTTGGATACTAGGCCGGGAGATACGCAGTATTTT. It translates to CASSLDTRPGDTQYF.

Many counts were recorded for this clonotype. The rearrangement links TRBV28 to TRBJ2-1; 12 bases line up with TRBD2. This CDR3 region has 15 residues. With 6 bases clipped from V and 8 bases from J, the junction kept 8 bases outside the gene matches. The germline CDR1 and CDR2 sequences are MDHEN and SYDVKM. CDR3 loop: CASRALLAGGYEQFF. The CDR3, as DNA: TGTGCCAGCAGAGCCCTTCTAGCGGGAGGGTATGAGCAGTTCTTC.

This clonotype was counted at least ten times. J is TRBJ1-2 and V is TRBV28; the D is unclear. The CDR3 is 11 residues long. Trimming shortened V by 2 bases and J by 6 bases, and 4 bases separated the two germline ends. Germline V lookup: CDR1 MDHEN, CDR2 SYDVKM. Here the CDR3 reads CASSLRDGYTF. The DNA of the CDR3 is TGTGCCAGCAGTTTAAGGGATGGCTACACCTTC.

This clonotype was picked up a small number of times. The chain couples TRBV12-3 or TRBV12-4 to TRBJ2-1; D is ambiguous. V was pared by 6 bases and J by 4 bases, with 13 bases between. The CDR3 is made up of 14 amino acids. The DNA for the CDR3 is TGTGCCAGCAGCTCTAATACTATTTACAATGAGCAGTTCTTC. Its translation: CASSSNTIYNEQFF.

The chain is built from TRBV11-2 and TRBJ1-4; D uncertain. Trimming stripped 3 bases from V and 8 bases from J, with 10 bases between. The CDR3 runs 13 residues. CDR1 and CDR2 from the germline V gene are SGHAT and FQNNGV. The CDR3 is CASSLARGEKLFF. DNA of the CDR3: TGTGCCAGCAGCTTGGCGCGGGGAGAAAAACTGTTTTTT.

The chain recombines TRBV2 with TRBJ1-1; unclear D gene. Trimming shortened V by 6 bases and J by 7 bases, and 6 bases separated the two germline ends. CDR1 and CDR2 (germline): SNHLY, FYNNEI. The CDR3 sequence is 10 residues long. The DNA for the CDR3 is TGTGCCAGCAGGTCGGGTGAAGCTTTCTTT. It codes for CASRSGEAFF.

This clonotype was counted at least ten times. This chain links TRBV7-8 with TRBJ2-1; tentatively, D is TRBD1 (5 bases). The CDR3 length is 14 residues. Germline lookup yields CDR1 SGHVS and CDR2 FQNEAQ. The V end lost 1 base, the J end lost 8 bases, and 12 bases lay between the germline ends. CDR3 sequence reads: CASSLDLGQDEQFF. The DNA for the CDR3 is TGTGCCAGCAGCTTAGATCTGGGGCAGGATGAGCAGTTCTTC. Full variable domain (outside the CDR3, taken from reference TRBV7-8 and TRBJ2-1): GAGVSQSPRYKVAKRGQDVALRCDPISGHVSLFWYQQALGQGPEFLTYFQNEAQLDKSGLPSDRFFAERPEGSVSTLKIQRTQQEDSAVYLCASSLDLGQDEQFFGPGTRLTVL.

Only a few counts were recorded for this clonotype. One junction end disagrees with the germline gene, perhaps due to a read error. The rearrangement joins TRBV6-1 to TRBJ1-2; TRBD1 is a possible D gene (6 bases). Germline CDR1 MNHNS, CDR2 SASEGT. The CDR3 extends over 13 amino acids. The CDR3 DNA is TGTGCCAGCAGCCCTGGACAGATCTATGGCTACGCCTTC. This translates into CASSPGQIYGYAF.

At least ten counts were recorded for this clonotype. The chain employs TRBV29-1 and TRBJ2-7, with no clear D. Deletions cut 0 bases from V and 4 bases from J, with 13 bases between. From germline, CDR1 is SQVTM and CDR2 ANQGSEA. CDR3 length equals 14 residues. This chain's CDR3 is CSVEDSDNLYEQYF. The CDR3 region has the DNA TGCAGCGTTGAAGATTCCGATAACCTTTACGAGCAGTACTTC.

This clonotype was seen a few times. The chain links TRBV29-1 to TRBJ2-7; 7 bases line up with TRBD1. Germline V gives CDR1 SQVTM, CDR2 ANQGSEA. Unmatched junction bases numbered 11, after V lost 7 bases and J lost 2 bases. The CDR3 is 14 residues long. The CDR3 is CSAFTGTVTYEQYF. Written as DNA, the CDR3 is TGCAGCGCATTCACCGGGACAGTCACCTACGAGCAGTACTTC.

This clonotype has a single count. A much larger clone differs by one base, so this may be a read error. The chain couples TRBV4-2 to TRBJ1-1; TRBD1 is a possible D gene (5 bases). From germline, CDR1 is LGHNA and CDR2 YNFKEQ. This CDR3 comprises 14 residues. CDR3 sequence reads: CAISQGRENTEAFF. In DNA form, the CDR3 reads TGTGCCATCAGCCAAGGCAGGGAGAACACTGAAGCTTTCTTT.

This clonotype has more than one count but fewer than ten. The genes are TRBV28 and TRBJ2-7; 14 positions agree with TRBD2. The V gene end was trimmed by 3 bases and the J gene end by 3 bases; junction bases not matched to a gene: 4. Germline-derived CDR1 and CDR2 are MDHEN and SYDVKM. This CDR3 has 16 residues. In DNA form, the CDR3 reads TGTGCCAGCAGTTTGACTAGCGGGAGGGCCTTCTACGAGCAGTACTTC. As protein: CASSLTSGRAFYEQYF.

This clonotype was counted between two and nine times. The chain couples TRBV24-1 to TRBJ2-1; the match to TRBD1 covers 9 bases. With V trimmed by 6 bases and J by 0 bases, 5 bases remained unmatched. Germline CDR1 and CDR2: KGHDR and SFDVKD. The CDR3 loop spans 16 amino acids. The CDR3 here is CATSRGQGSSYNEQFF. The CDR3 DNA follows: TGTGCCACCAGTCGTGGACAGGGGAGCTCCTACAATGAGCAGTTCTTC.

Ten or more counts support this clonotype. The CDR3 is CASSPYGGSYEQYF. The CDR3, as DNA: TGTGCCAGCAGTCCATATGGGGGATCCTACGAGCAGTACTTC. The genes are TRBV9 and TRBJ2-7; the D gene could be TRBD1 or TRBD2 (5 bases each). In germline, CDR1 is SGDLS, CDR2 YYNGEE. Trimming cost V 5 bases and J 1 base, with 13 bases left between them. The CDR3 is made up of 14 amino acids. Using reference TRBV9 and TRBJ2-7 for the parts outside the CDR3, the full variable domain is DSGVTQTPKHLITATGQRVTLRCSPRSGDLSVYWYQQSLDQGLQFLIQYYNGEERAKGNILERFSAQQFPDLHSELNLSSLELGDSALYFCASSPYGGSYEQYFGPGTRLTVT.

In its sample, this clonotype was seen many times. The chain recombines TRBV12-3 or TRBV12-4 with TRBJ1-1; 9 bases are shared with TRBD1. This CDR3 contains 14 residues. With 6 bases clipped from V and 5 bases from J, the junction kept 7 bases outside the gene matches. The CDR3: CASSYRDRDTEAFF. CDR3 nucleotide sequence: TGTGCCAGCAGCTACCGGGACAGGGATACTGAAGCTTTCTTT.